This T cell receptor beta chain comes out of a study of CD8 T cells in ankylosing spondylitis. General study findings and limits: Significant enrichment of disease-linked clones was reportedly seen in matched ankylosing spondylitis synovial fluid. Seemingly characteristic of ankylosing spondylitis blood was a TCR beta motif consisting of several highly homologous variants. Past research had described some motif variants in reactive arthritis synovial fluid and blood.

With molecular barcodes, quantitative 5'-RACE was used to make the TCR beta libraries. TCRdb called the 5' RACE reads again in MiXCR, with one record for every CDR3 protein. This table has 450,000 to 550,000 distinct CDR3 sequences, less than 6% appearing once. Many counts were recorded for this clonotype. What it binds is unknown. CDR3 length equals 17 residues. V gave up 2 bases and J gave up 5 bases; unmatched junction bases: 14. Per the germline V gene, CDR1 is SQVTM and CDR2 is ANQGSEA. V is TRBV29-1 and J is TRBJ2-5; 10 nucleotides match TRBD1. What was sequenced was blood, either unsorted or a sorted T cell fraction (not recorded which). The TCR originated in a male donor with ankylosing spondylitis. The CDR3 coding sequence is TGCAGCGTTGAACTCCGAGTCGGGACAGGGGTTTTGGAGACCCAGTACTTC. Its translation: CSVELRVGTGVLETQYF.